Here is one T cell receptor (beta chain) with its context. Its antigen is unidentified. This entry belongs to a study of shared clonotypes between healthy human individuals. Germline loops: CDR1 SGHNT, CDR2 YYREEE (reference sequence). V was shortened by 5 bases and J by 4 bases, with 13 bases between the two germline ends. This CDR3 spans 13 amino acids. Findings and limits, study-wide: Naive CD4 clonotypes were shared across a handful of donors at about 5%. Rarefaction showed that sequencing of sorted subsets was incomplete (despite large depth). The generation probabilities recorded for non-shared clonotypes fell below those of clonotypes shared by all four donors.

Naive CD8 cells were CD45RO-negative, positively selected for CCR7, excluding terminally differentiated effector memory CD45RA+ cells. Profiling relied on immunoSEQ multiplex PCR, and the TCRdb table lists in-frame clones only, not all of them. The repertoire holds some 2.1 million clones, 85% to 95% seen once, with more than 1.5% in the top ten. The sequence was collected from a man between 18 and 29 years old in good health. Some clones in this sample may be carry-over from other donors' samples. Sequencing input: naive CD8+ T cells from PBMCs. The rearrangement links TRBV5-4 to TRBJ2-7; D uncertain. CDR3 nucleotides: TGTGCCAGCAGACAAGGACCTCGTTACGAGCAGTACTTC. This gives the protein CASRQGPRYEQYF.